This paragraph covers one TCR beta chain sequence. What it binds is unknown. The source of the sample is a study of identical twins. Whole-study findings and limits: Conclusions relied on cross-sectional statistical analysis, not following the same donors. Beta out-of-frame sequences showed weaker excess twin sharing.

V lost 0 bases and J lost 0, with 17 bases in between. The CDR3 is made up of 18 amino acids. Looked up from germline, CDR1 is SGHTA and CDR2 is FQGNSA. After template switching added a universal primer site, the resulting cDNA carried unique molecular identifiers. TCRdb re-called the 5' RACE reads through MiXCR, storing one row per CDR3 protein. The repertoire holds 300,000 to 400,000 distinct CDR3 sequences, with about 12% as singletons. Healthy Caucasians alone served as donors. The sample was also reused in another study, on yellow fever vaccine responses in identical twins.

V and J are TRBV7-2 and TRBJ1-2; tentatively, D is TRBD1 (5 bases). The clonotype originates from a woman under 30 in good health. Sequencing input: CD8+ T cells sorted from blood. The CDR3 coding sequence is TGTGCCAGCAGCTTAGCGACAGTCTTCAGACACCCTAACTATGGCTACACCTTC. Its protein product is CASSLATVFRHPNYGYTF.